This T cell receptor beta chain was found in a study of T cells in Graves' hyperthyroidism and ophthalmopathy. Amplification of TCR beta CDR3 regions was performed using RNA transcripts as template. HTBI primers were the set used in a first-round RT-PCR of the TCR CDR3. Each CDR3 protein is one row after TCRdb ran MiXCR on the multiplex PCR reads. The sample carries 92,000 or so distinct CDR3 sequences, about 51% recorded once. Patients aged 18 to 65 had newly diagnosed hyperthyroidism lasting under 2 months. Germline V gives CDR1 DFQATT, CDR2 SNEGSKA (reference sequence). V shed 7 bases and J 4 bases; nucleotides not matched to a gene: 18. The CDR3 runs 16 residues. Study findings and constraints: Among clonotypes expanded in thyroid above 0.001, most were also found in blood.

This clonotype was recorded many times. Its antigen is currently unknown. The sequenced sample consisted of blood. The chain couples TRBV20-1 to TRBJ1-2, with 7 bases that match TRBD1. This receptor was taken from a woman aged 40 to 49 with Graves' hyperthyroidism. The CDR3 loop reads CSDGRGRGSIGYGYTF. The CDR3 DNA sequence: TGCAGTGACGGCCGGGGCAGGGGGAGTATCGGCTATGGCTACACCTTC.